Sequencing of this TCR beta chain was carried out in a study of blood T cell repertoires in COVID-19. As for the study in general: Whether acute or convalescent, the COVID-19 samples came from the United States, Italy and Spain. From T cells, B-cell-depleted T cells, or PBMCs came the material, which was cDNA or gDNA.

Trimming stripped 2 bases from V and 5 bases from J, with 12 bases between. Per the germline V gene, CDR1 is MNHEY and CDR2 is SVGAGI. The CDR3 is 14 amino acids. This clone has a single count. As handled by the study authors: Amplification from reference gene primers served as the basis for estimated nucleated cell counts. Profiling relied on immunoSEQ multiplex PCR, and the TCRdb table lists in-frame clones only, not all of them. V and J calls and clone size are given by that table; D and trimming were obtained from the DNA. Of about 160,000 clones in the sample, about 83% were seen once. The sequence came from a man between 60 and 70 years old with acute or convalescent COVID-19. Sequenced: peripheral blood. The chain joins TRBV6-5 to TRBJ2-5; perhaps TRBD2 as D (5 bases). In DNA form, the CDR3 reads TGTGCCAGCAGTTACGGGAGCACGGGGGAGACCCAGTACTTC. This translates into CASSYGSTGETQYF.